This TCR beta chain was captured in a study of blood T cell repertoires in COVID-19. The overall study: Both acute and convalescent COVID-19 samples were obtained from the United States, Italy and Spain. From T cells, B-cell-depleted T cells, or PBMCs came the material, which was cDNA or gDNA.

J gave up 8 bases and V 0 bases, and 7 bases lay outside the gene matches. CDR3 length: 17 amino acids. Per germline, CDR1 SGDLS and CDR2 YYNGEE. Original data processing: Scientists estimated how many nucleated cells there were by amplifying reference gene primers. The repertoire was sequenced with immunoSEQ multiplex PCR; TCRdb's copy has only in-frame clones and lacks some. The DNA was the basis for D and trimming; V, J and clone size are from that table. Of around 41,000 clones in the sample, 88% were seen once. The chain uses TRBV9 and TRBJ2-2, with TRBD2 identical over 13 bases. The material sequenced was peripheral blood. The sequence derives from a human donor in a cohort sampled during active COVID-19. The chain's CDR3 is CASSVGLAGGTKGELFF. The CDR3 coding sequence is TGTGCCAGCAGCGTAGGACTAGCGGGAGGCACTAAGGGGGAGCTGTTTTTT.